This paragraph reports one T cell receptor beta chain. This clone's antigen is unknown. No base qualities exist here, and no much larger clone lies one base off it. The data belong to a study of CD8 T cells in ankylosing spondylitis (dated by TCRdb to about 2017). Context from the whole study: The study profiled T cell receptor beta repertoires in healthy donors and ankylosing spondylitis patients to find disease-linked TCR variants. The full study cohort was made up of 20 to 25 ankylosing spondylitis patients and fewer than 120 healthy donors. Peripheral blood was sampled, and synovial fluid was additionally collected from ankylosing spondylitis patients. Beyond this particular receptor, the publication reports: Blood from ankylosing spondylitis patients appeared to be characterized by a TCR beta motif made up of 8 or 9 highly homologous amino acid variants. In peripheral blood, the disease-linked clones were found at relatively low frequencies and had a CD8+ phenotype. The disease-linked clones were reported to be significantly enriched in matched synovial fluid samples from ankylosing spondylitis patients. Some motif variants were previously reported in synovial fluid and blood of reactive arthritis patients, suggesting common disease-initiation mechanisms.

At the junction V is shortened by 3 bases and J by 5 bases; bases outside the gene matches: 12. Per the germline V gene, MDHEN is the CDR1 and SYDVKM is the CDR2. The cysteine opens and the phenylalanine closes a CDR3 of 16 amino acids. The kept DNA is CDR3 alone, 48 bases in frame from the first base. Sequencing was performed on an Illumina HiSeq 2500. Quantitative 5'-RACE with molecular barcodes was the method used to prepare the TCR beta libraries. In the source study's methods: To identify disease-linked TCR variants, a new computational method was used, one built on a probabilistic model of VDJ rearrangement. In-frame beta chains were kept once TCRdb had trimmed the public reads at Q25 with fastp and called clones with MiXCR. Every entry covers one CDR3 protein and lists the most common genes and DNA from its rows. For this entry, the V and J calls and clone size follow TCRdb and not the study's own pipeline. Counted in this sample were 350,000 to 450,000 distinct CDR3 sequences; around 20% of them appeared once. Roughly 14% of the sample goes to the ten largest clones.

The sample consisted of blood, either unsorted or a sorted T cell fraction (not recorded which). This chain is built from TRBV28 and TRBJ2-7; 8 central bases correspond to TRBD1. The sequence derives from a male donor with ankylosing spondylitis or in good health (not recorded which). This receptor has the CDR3 CASSFWDGQGRNEQYF. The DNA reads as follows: TGTGCCAGCAGTTTTTGGGACGGACAGGGACGCAACGAGCAGTACTTC.